These 2 T cell receptor beta chains were sequenced from one sample in a study of identical twins. MiXCR, applied by TCRdb to the 5' RACE reads, yields one record per CDR3 protein. Of about 520,000 distinct CDR3 sequences listed, about 20% are singletons. This same sample was also part of a study on T cells expressing NK-cell markers.

The sample taken for sequencing was CD4+ T cells sorted from blood. Source of these receptors: a woman younger than 30 in good health.

The V call is TRBV6-1, the J call TRBJ2-3; 11 nucleotides agree with TRBD2. Per the germline V gene, CDR1 is MNHNS and CDR2 is SASEGT. V lost 8 bases and J lost 2; bases outside the gene matches: 6. This CDR3 contains 15 residues. The DNA for the CDR3 is TGTGCCAGCGGTCTAGCGGGGGGCTTCACAGATACGCAGTATTTT. It specifies CASGLAGGFTDTQYF.

This clonotype has a handful of counts. V and J are TRBV20-1 and TRBJ2-7; a weak D match, TRBD1 (5 bases). Germline V gene sequence: CDR1 DFQATT, CDR2 SNEGSKA (reference sequence). Trimming stripped 7 bases from V and 2 bases from J, with 12 bases between. CDR3 length equals 12 residues. The chain's CDR3 is CSGVDRTYEQYF. The CDR3 DNA follows: TGCAGTGGAGTTGACAGAACCTACGAGCAGTACTTC.